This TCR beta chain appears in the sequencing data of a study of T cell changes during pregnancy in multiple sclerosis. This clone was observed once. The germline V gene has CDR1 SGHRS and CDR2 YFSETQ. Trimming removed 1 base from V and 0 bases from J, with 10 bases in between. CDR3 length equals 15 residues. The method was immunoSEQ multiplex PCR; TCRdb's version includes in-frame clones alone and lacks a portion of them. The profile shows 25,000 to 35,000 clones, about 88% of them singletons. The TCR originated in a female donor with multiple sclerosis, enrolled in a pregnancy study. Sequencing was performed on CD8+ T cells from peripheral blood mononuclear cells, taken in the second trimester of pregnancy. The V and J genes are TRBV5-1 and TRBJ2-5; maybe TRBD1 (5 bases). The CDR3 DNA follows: TGCGCCAGCAGCTTGTACAGGTCGTACCAAGAGACCCAGTACTTC. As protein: CASSLYRSYQETQYF.